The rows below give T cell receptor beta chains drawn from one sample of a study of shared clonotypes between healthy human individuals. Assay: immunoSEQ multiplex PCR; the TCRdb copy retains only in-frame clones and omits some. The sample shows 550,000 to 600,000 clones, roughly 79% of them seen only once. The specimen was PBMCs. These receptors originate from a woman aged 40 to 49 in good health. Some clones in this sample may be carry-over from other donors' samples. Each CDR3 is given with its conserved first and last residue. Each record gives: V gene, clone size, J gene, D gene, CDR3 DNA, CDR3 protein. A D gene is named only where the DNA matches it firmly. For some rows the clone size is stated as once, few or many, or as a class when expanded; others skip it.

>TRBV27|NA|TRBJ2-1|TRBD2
TGTGCCAGCATCCGAAGCGGGAGATCGGGGGACAATGAGCAGTTCTTC
CASIRSGRSGDNEQFF
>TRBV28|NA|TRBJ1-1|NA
TGTGCCAGCAGTCCCCGAACGGATTCCGGAGCTTTCTTT
CASSPRTDSGAFF
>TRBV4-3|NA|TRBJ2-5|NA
TGCGCCAGCAGCCCTCAGGACAGTCGGCAAGAGACCCAGTACTTC
CASSPQDSRQETQYF
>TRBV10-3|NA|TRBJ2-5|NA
TGTGCCATCTCCTGGGGGGACGAACAAGAGACCCAGTACTTC
CAISWGDEQETQYF
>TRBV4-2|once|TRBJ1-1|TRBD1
TGTGCCAGCAGCCAAGATGTAGGGACAGGAAGAAGGTCTGAAGCTTTCTTT
CASSQDVGTGRRSEAFF
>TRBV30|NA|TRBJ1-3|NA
TGTGCCTGGAGTGTAGGGGGGCGCCGGGGAAACACCATATATTTT
CAWSVGGRRGNTIYF
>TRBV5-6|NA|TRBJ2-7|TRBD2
TGTGCCAGCAGCCAAGGGACTAGAGGCTACGAGCAGTACTTC
CASSQGTRGYEQYF
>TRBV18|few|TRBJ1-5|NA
TGTGCCAGCTCACCAACCAATCAGCCCCAGCATTTT
CASSPTNQPQHF
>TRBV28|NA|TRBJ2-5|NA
TGTGCCAGCAGCCCCCAGGGACGGTGGGGTAACCAAGAGACCCAGTACTTC
CASSPQGRWGNQETQYF
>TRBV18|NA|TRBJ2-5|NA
TGTGCCAGCTCACCGTCTTACGGGAATCTTCAAGAGACCCAGTACTTC
CASSPSYGNLQETQYF
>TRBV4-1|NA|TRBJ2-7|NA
TGCGCCAGCAGCCCCGCGAGGGGATACGAGCAGTACTTC
CASSPARGYEQYF
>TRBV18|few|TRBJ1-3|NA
TGTGCCAGCTCACCCGCAGGGTACTCTGGAAACACCATATATTTT
CASSPAGYSGNTIYF
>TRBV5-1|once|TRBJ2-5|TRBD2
TGCGCCAGCAGCCCAGCGAGGCTAGCGGGGGAGACCCAGTACTTC
CASSPARLAGETQYF
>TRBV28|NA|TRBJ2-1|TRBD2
TGTGCCAGCACCGGGAGGAGAGCGGGGGGACCCTACAATGAGCAGTTCTTC
CASTGRRAGGPYNEQFF
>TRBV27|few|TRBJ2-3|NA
TGTGCCAGCAGTCCACGGACAGACGCTTCAAATACGCAGTATTTT
CASSPRTDASNTQYF
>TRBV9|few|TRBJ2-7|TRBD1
TGTGCCAGCAGCGTAGGACAGGGCGCGTCCTACGAGCAGTACTTC
CASSVGQGASYEQYF
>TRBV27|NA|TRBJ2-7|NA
TGTGCCAGCAGTTTAACCCGGGCAGGCGAGCAGTACTTC
CASSLTRAGEQYF
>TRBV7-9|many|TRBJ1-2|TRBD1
TGTGCCAGCAGCGTACAGGGGGCCTATGGCTACACCTTC
CASSVQGAYGYTF
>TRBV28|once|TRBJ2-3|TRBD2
TGTGCCAGCACGGGACTAGCGGGAGAGGGGACAGATACGCAGTATTTT
CASTGLAGEGTDTQYF
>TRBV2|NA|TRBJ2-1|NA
TGTGCCAGCAGTGAAGCGGGGTTCAGCAATGAGCAGTTCTTC
CASSEAGFSNEQFF
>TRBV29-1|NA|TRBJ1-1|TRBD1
TGCAGCGTCGAGCAGGGGGCTAGCACTGAAGCTTTCTTT
CSVEQGASTEAFF
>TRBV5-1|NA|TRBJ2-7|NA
TGCGCCAGCAGCTTGACAGGGTCCTACGAGCAGTACTTC
CASSLTGSYEQYF
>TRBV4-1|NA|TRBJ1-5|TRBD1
TGCGCCAGCAGCCAAGGGGACAGGTGGTTTGAGGGCACTAGCAATCAGCCCCAGCATTTT
CASSQGDRWFEGTSNQPQHF
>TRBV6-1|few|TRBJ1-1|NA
TGTGCCAGCAGTGCCCAGGTCTCTGAAGCTTTCTTT
CASSAQVSEAFF
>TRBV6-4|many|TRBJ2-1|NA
TGTGCCAGCAGTGCGGTCCCGACGAATGAGCAGTTCTTC
CASSAVPTNEQFF
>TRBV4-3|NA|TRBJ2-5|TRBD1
TGCGCCAGCAGCCAAGATTTGACAGGGGGCAGGGTAGAGACCCAGTACTTC
CASSQDLTGGRVETQYF
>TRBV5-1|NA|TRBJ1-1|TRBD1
TGCGCCAGCAGTTTCCGAGTGACAGGGGACGGCACTGAAGCTTTCTTT
CASSFRVTGDGTEAFF
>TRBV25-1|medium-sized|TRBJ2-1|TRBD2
TGTGCCAGCAGTGAGGGGGCGGGAGGGTGGTACAATGAGCAGTTCTTC
CASSEGAGGWYNEQFF
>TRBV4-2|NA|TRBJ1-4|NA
TGTGCCAGCAGTCGACGGGCCGATCGGATCGGGGGCGAAAAACTGTTTTTT
CASSRRADRIGGEKLFF
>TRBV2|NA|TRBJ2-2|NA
TGTGCCAGCAGTCCAACTACGAACACCGGGGAGCTGTTTTTT
CASSPTTNTGELFF
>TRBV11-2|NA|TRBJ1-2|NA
TGTGCCAGCAGCTTAGAAGGAGACACTTACTATGGCTACACCTTC
CASSLEGDTYYGYTF
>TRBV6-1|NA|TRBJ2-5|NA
TGTGCCAGCAGTGAAACCCCCGGGACCCAAGAGACCCAGTACTTC
CASSETPGTQETQYF
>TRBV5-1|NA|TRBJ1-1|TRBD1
TGCGCCAGCAGCTTGGCCTGGGTCGCGGGACAGGGGGGCATGAACACTGAAGCTTTCTTT
CASSLAWVAGQGGMNTEAFF
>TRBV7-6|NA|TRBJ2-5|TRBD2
TGTGCCAGCAGCCCGACTAGCCGGGAATCCCAGTACTTC
CASSPTSRESQYF
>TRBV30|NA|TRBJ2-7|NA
TGTGCCTGGAGTGTATATTCCTACGAGCAGTACTTC
CAWSVYSYEQYF
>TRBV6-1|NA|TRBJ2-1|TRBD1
TGTGCCAGCATCCAGGGACAGGCGACCTACAATGAGCAGTTCTTC
CASIQGQATYNEQFF
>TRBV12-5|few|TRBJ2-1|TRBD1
TGTGCTAGTGGTCAGACAGGGGGTTCGTGGGACAATGAGCAGTTCTTC
CASGQTGGSWDNEQFF
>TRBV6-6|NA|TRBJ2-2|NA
TGTGCCAGCGGATCCGGGGGCGCACCGAACACCGGGGAGCTGTTTTTT
CASGSGGAPNTGELFF
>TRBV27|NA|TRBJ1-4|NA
TGTGCCAGCAGTTCGTGGGAAAGGGAAAAACTGTTTTTT
CASSSWEREKLFF
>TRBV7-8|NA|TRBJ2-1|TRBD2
TGTGCCAGCAGCTTGACTAGCGGCTTTTACAATGAGCAGTTCTTC
CASSLTSGFYNEQFF
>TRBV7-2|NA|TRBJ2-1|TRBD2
TGTGCCAGCAGCCCTACCGGGACTAGCGGGAGCTATGAGCAGTTCTTC
CASSPTGTSGSYEQFF
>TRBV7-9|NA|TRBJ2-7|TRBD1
TGTGCCAGCAGCTCCGGGACAGGAGGGTCCTACGAGCAGTACTTC
CASSSGTGGSYEQYF
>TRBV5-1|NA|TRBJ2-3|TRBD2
TGCGCCAGCAGCCCTAGCGGGAGAACAGATACGCAGTATTTT
CASSPSGRTDTQYF
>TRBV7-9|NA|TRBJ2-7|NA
TGTGCCAGCAGCTCGGGACGGGACTACGAGCAGTACTTC
CASSSGRDYEQYF
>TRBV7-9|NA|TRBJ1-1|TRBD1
TGTGCCAGCATCCAGGGGGTCGGAAACACTGAAGCTTTCTTT
CASIQGVGNTEAFF
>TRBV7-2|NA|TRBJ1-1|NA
TGTGCCAGCAGCTGGGGCCACGGACAGATGAACACTGAAGCTTTCTTT
CASSWGHGQMNTEAFF
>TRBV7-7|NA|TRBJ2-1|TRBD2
TGTGCCAGCAGCCTCGGACTAGCGGGAGGTGAGGAGCAGTTCTTC
CASSLGLAGGEEQFF
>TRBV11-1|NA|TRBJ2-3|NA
TGTGCCAGCACCCCTCGGGGAACAGATACGCAGTATTTT
CASTPRGTDTQYF
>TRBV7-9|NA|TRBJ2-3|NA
TGTGCCAGCAGCTTGACGGCAACCGCAGATACGCAGTATTTT
CASSLTATADTQYF
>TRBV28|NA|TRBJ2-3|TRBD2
TGTGCCAGCAGGGCAGCGGGAGGGGCCCCCACAGATACGCAGTATTTT
CASRAAGGAPTDTQYF
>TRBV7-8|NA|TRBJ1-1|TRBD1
TGTGCCAGCAGCCCAATCTACCCCTACGGGACAGGGGTCGTGGCTTTCTTT
CASSPIYPYGTGVVAFF